Listed below are T cell receptor beta chains from one sample, sequenced in a study of PD-1 blockade in mismatch repair-deficient tumors. The data were produced by immunoSEQ multiplex PCR, yet TCRdb's version contains in-frame clones alone and is incomplete. The sample shows more than 95,000 clones, more than 85% of them seen only once. This sample comprised peripheral blood, obtained 44 weeks after starting pembrolizumab. Receptors were obtained from an adult with mismatch repair-deficient cancer. CDR3s include the opening cysteine and the closing phenylalanine or tryptophan. A D gene is named only where the DNA matches it firmly. Size is omitted from some rows. Given values are once, few, many or a class for expanded clones.

j_call v_call clone_size d_call cdr3_aa cdr3_nt
TRBJ1-2 TRBV5-5 few NA CASTGEPDYGYTF TGTGCCAGCACGGGGGAGCCCGACTATGGCTACACCTTC
TRBJ2-5 TRBV9 NA TRBD2 CASSVGLSGRFATQYF TGTGCCAGCAGCGTAGGTCTTAGCGGGAGATTCGCGACCCAGTACTTC
TRBJ2-2 TRBV27 NA NA CASSLSWGRKAGELFF TGTGCCAGCAGTTTATCGTGGGGGAGAAAGGCCGGGGAGCTGTTTTTT
TRBJ2-2 TRBV7-8 once TRBD1 CASSPRGQGRLAGELFF TGTGCCAGCAGCCCCAGGGGACAGGGACGTTTAGCCGGGGAGCTGTTTTTT
TRBJ2-7 TRBV4-3 NA NA CASSQGQGYYEQYF TGCGCCAGCAGCCAAGGGCAGGGATACTACGAGCAGTACTTC
TRBJ2-6 TRBV5-1 NA NA CASGQGSSGANVLTF TGCGCCAGCGGTCAGGGGTCCTCTGGGGCCAACGTCCTGACTTTC
TRBJ2-7 TRBV7-9 NA NA CASSRQGLSYEQYF TGTGCCAGCAGTCGACAGGGACTCTCCTACGAGCAGTACTTC
TRBJ1-5 TRBV28 NA NA CASSPGTRGNQPQHF TGTGCCAGCAGTCCCGGGACTCGAGGCAATCAGCCCCAGCATTTT
TRBJ2-1 TRBV5-1 NA TRBD2 CASSFAKGLAGSPRNEQFF TGCGCCAGCAGCTTTGCCAAAGGACTAGCGGGGTCCCCTAGGAATGAGCAGTTCTTC
TRBJ2-7 TRBV2 NA TRBD2 CASSEVPGLAGGPIHEQYF TGTGCCAGCAGTGAAGTCCCGGGACTAGCGGGAGGGCCCATCCACGAGCAGTACTTC
TRBJ2-1 TRBV5-1 NA TRBD2 CASSRTSAVNEQFF TGCGCCAGCAGCCGGACTAGCGCCGTCAATGAGCAGTTCTTC
TRBJ2-1 TRBV6-4 NA NA CASSDSAAWEYNEQFF TGTGCCAGCAGTGACTCGGCCGCTTGGGAATACAATGAGCAGTTCTTC
TRBJ2-7 TRBV11-3 NA NA CASSLASRGIAYEQYF TGTGCCAGCAGCTTGGCCAGCAGGGGCATAGCCTACGAGCAGTACTTC
TRBJ2-1 TRBV7-6 NA TRBD2 CASSLAPGTRHYNEQFF TGTGCCAGCAGCTTGGCACCCGGGACTAGACACTACAATGAGCAGTTCTTC
TRBJ2-5 TRBV18 NA NA CASSPPGLQETQYF TGTGCCAGCTCACCGCCGGGACTCCAAGAGACCCAGTACTTC
TRBJ2-5 TRBV4-3 NA NA CASSQDWRVWGETQYF TGCGCCAGCAGCCAAGATTGGAGGGTTTGGGGAGAGACCCAGTACTTC
TRBJ2-3 TRBV5-1 NA TRBD1 CASSLVQGTDTQYF TGCGCCAGCAGCTTGGTACAGGGGACAGATACGCAGTATTTT
TRBJ2-5 TRBV6-6 NA NA CASTATSQETQYF TGTGCCAGCACAGCGACTAGCCAAGAGACCCAGTACTTC
TRBJ2-7 TRBV2 NA NA CASSKKGLRSYEQYF TGTGCCAGCAGTAAGAAGGGACTCCGCTCCTACGAGCAGTACTTC
TRBJ1-1 TRBV28 once NA CASSGWRRVTEAFF TGTGCCAGCTCCGGGTGGCGCCGAGTCACTGAAGCTTTCTTT
TRBJ1-3 TRBV4-2 NA NA CASSQVFTDSGNTIYF TGTGCCAGCAGCCAAGTTTTTACCGACTCTGGAAACACCATATATTTT
TRBJ2-5 TRBV6-5 NA NA CASSYSRGQETQYF TGTGCCAGCAGTTACTCGAGGGGTCAGGAGACCCAGTACTTC
TRBJ2-7 TRBV19 NA NA CASSIVAGPSYEQYF TGTGCCAGTAGTATAGTGGCAGGGCCCAGCTACGAGCAGTACTTC
TRBJ1-2 TRBV29-1 NA NA CSVYPRGLDYGYTF TGCAGCGTTTACCCCCGGGGCTTGGACTATGGCTACACCTTC
TRBJ2-2 TRBV28 NA TRBD2 CASSLRLAVTGELFF TGTGCCAGCAGTTTGCGGCTAGCGGTCACCGGGGAGCTGTTTTTT
TRBJ2-5 TRBV4-1 NA TRBD1 CASSQTGDETQYF TGCGCCAGCAGCCAGACAGGGGATGAGACCCAGTACTTC
TRBJ2-7 TRBV15 NA NA CATSRHTGLGYEQYF TGTGCCACCAGCAGACACACAGGGTTAGGGTACGAGCAGTACTTC
TRBJ2-6 TRBV4-1 NA NA CASSQYPVISGANVLTF TGCGCCAGCAGCCAATACCCAGTAATCTCTGGGGCCAACGTCCTGACTTTC
TRBJ2-7 TRBV29-1 NA TRBD1 CSVVTGTGSYEQYF TGCAGCGTTGTCACCGGGACAGGGTCCTACGAGCAGTACTTC
TRBJ2-7 TRBV10-2 NA NA CASSLGAGLFYEQYF TGCGCCAGCAGTCTAGGAGCGGGCCTTTTCTACGAGCAGTACTTC
TRBJ2-7 TRBV7-8 NA NA CASSLWTGVRSYEQYF TGTGCCAGCAGCTTATGGACGGGCGTTAGATCCTACGAGCAGTACTTC
TRBJ2-3 TRBV9 NA NA CASSVPDSTDTQYF TGTGCCAGCAGCGTCCCGGATAGCACAGATACGCAGTATTTT
TRBJ2-2 TRBV6-1 NA TRBD2 CASNPTSGTGELFF TGTGCCAGCAACCCCACTAGCGGCACCGGGGAGCTGTTTTTT
TRBJ2-7 TRBV6-6 NA TRBD1 CASSRDRGPHEQYF TGTGCCAGCAGTCGGGACAGGGGGCCCCACGAGCAGTACTTC
TRBJ1-5 TRBV10-3 NA NA CAISVSGGNQPQHF TGTGCCATCAGTGTTTCAGGGGGCAATCAGCCCCAGCATTTT
TRBJ1-2 TRBV10-3 few NA CAISEGGYGYTF TGTGCCATCAGCGAGGGGGGCTATGGCTACACCTTC
TRBJ2-7 TRBV29-1 NA TRBD2 CSVRTGTSGGMKQYF TGCAGCGTCAGGACCGGGACTAGCGGGGGTATGAAACAGTACTTC
TRBJ2-1 TRBV2 NA NA CASGPSLESSYNEQFF TGTGCCAGCGGTCCGTCTCTTGAGAGCTCCTACAATGAGCAGTTCTTC
TRBJ2-4 TRBV27 NA TRBD2 CASSPSGKGSGNIQYF TGTGCCAGCAGTCCCAGCGGGAAAGGGAGTGGGAACATTCAGTACTTC
TRBJ2-3 TRBV9 NA NA CASSVPPGTPDTQYF TGTGCCAGCAGCGTACCCCCCGGGACACCAGATACGCAGTATTTT